Sequencing of this TCR beta chain was carried out in a study of siplizumab effects on memory and regulatory T cells. Regarding this clone: What it recognizes is unknown.

Sequenced by immunoSEQ multiplex PCR; TCRdb stores in-frame clones only, minus some. Among 100,000 to 110,000 clones, approximately 94% were seen once, and the ten largest hold roughly 1.4%. The study, taken as a whole, reports: Roughly 80-96% of proliferating CD4+ or CD8+ clones lacked an assignable naive or memory phenotype. Mean Treg-derived proportions of mappable alloreactive CD4+ clones were around 75% for siplizumab and around 30% for controls.

V shed 7 bases and J shed 3 bases, with 10 bases lying between them. Germline V gene sequence: CDR1 KGHSH, CDR2 LQKENI. CDR3 size: 13 residues. The TCR was taken from a human donor in good health. The V gene is TRBV18, the J gene TRBJ1-5, with unresolved D. Sequenced sample: non-Treg CD4+ T cells sorted from blood. CDR3 coding DNA: TGTGCCAGCTGCGACCAGGACAATCAGCCCCAGCATTTT. This encodes CASCDQDNQPQHF.